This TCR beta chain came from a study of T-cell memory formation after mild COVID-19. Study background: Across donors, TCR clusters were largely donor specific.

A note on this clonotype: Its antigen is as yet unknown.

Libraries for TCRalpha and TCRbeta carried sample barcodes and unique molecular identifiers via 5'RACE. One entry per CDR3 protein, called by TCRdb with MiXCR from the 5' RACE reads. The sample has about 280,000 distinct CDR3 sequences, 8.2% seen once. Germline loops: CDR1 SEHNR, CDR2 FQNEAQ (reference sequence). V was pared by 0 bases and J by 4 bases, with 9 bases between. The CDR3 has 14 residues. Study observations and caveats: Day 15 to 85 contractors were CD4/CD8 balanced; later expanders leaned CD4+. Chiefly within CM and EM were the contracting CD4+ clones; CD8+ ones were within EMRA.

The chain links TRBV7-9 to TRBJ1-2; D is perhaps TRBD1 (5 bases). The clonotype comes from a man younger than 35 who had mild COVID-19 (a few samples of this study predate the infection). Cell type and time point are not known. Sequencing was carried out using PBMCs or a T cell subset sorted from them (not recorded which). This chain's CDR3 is CASSLAWGSYGYTF. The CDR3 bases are TGTGCCAGCAGCTTAGCGTGGGGCAGCTATGGCTACACCTTC.